The 9 T cell receptor beta chains below come from one sample, sequenced in a study of control samples from healthy donors and cancer patients. The repertoire was sequenced with immunoSEQ multiplex PCR; TCRdb's copy has only in-frame clones and lacks some. The sample has over 100,000 clones, 90% seen once. Sequencing was performed on blood. The receptors shown here come from a man in his forties in good health.

The chain carries TRBV5-1 and TRBJ1-1, with a tentative D call TRBD1 (5 bases). CDR1 and CDR2 (germline): SGHRS, YFSETQ. V dropped 5 bases and J dropped 0 bases, with 11 bases sitting between them. The CDR3 spans 14 residues. CDR3 loop: CASREDTMNTEAFF. The DNA for the CDR3 is TGCGCCAGCAGAGAGGACACCATGAACACTGAAGCTTTCTTT.

This chain connects TRBV27 to TRBJ1-3; D is possibly TRBD1 (6 bases). CDR1 and CDR2 (germline): MNHEY, SMNVEV (reference sequence). The ends were cut back, 6 bases at V and 5 bases at J, with 20 bases in the middle. The CDR3 extends over 16 amino acids. CDR3 bases: TGTGCCAGCAGCCCCCGGGGGCAGGGGCTTAGAAACACCATATATTTT. Translation gives CASSPRGQGLRNTIYF.

The chain has TRBV3-1 (or the pseudogene TRBV3-2) and TRBJ1-3; D may be TRBD1 (5 bases). The V gene's germline CDR1 is LGHDT and CDR2 YNNKEL (reference sequence). This CDR3 is 16 amino acids long. Trimming took off 2 bases at V and 2 bases at J, with 13 bases between the two ends. CDR3 residues: CASSQSGFLAGNTIYF. CDR3 sequence (DNA): TGTGCCAGCAGCCAATCAGGGTTTCTGGCTGGAAACACCATATATTTT.

The rearrangement uses TRBV6-5 and TRBJ2-6; no firm D call. The CDR3 is 15 residues long. Between the trimmed V and J ends, which lost 2 bases and 0 bases, there was a span of 5 bases. Per the germline V gene, CDR1 is MNHEY and CDR2 is SVGAGI. The CDR3 protein is CASSYLPSGANVLTF. As DNA, the CDR3 is TGTGCCAGCAGTTACCTCCCCTCTGGGGCCAACGTCCTGACTTTC.

V and J are TRBV4-1 and TRBJ2-7; 8 positions agree with TRBD1. In germline, CDR1 is MGHRA, CDR2 YSYEKL. J was trimmed by 0 bases and V by 5 bases; bases with no gene match: 6. This CDR3 spans 15 amino acids. CDR3 sequence reads: CASSTRTGHSYEQYF. In DNA, the CDR3 is TGCGCCAGCAGCACTCGGACAGGGCACTCCTACGAGCAGTACTTC.

The CDR3: CASSAMQGVGETQYF. For the CDR3, the DNA is TGTGCCAGCAGCGCAATGCAGGGGGTGGGAGAGACCCAGTACTTC. The chain carries TRBV7-9 and TRBJ2-5; 7 bases line up with TRBD1. Germline lookup yields CDR1 SEHNR and CDR2 FQNEAQ (reference sequence). The CDR3 loop spans 15 amino acids. The J segment lost 4 bases and the V segment lost 5 bases, leaving 10 bases of the junction unmatched.

The chain uses TRBV5-1 and TRBJ1-1; TRBD1 might be the D (6 bases). The CDR3 extends over 12 amino acids. Looked up from germline, CDR1 is SGHRS and CDR2 is YFSETQ. V was clipped by 2 bases and J by 8 bases, with 10 bases between them. CDR3: CASSFGGTEAFF. In DNA form, the CDR3 reads TGCGCCAGCAGCTTCGGGGGGACAGAAGCTTTCTTT.

The chain couples TRBV19 to TRBJ1-5; D gene ambiguous. The V end lost 1 base, the J end lost 6 bases, and 19 bases lay between the germline ends. The CDR3 runs 17 residues. Germline V gives CDR1 LNHDA, CDR2 SQIVND (reference sequence). The CDR3, as DNA: TGTGCCAGTAGTATAGTAGGGCGGGGAGTTGAAATTCAGCCCCAGCATTTT. It specifies CASSIVGRGVEIQPQHF.

The chain has TRBV6-1 and TRBJ1-4, with D possibly TRBD1 on 5 matching bases. With 3 bases removed from V and 11 bases from J, the gap between germline ends came to 16 bases. The CDR3 sequence is 14 residues long. Germline V CDR1 and CDR2: MNHNS, SASEGT. For the CDR3, the DNA is TGTGCCAGCAGTGATCTAGCCAGGGTTGGGAAACTGTTTTTT. Protein sequence: CASSDLARVGKLFF.